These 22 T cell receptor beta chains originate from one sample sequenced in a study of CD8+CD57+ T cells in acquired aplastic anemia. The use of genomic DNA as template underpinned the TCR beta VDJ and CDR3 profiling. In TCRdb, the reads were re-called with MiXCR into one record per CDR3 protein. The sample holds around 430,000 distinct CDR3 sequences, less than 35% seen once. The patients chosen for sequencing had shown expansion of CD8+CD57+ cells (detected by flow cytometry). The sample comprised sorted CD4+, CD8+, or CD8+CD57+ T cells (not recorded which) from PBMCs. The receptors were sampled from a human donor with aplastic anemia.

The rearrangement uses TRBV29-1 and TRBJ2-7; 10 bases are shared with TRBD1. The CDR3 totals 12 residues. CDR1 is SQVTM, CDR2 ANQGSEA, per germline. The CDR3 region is CSAGTGACEQYF. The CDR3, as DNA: TGCAGTGCTGGGACAGGGGCCTGCGAGCAGTACTTC.

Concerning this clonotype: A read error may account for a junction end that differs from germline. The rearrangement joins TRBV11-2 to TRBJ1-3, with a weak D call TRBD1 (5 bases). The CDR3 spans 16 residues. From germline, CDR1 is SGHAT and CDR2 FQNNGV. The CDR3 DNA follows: TGTGCCGGCAGCTTAGACAGCGCAGGGAGTGGAAACACCATATATTTT. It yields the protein CAGSLDSAGSGNTIYF.

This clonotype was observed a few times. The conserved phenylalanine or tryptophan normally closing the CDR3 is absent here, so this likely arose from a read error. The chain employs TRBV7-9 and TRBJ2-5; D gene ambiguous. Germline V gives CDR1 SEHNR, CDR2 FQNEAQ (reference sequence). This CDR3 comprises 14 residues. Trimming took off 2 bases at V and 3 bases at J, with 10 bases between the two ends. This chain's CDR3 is CASSLQGLEETQYS. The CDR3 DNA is TGTGCCAGCAGCTTACAAGGTCTTGAAGAGACCCAGTACTCC.

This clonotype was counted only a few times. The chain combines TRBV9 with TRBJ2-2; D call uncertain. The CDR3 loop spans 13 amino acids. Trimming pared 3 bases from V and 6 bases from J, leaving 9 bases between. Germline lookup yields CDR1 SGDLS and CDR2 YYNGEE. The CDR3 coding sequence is TGTGCCAGCAGCGGAGTAGTTCCCGGGGAGCTGTTTTTT. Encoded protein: CASSGVVPGELFF.

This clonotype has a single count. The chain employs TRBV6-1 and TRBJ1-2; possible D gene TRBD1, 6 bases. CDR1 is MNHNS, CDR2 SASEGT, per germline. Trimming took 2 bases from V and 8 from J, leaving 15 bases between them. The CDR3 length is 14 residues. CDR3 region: CASSENPGQRGYTF. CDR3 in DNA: TGTGCCAGCAGTGAAAACCCGGGACAACGAGGCTACACCTTC.

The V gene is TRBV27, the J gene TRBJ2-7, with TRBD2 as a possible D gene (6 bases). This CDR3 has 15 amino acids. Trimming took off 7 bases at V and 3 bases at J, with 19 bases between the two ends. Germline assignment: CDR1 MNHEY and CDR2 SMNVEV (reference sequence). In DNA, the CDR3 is TGTGCCAGCACCGCCCGGGGTAGCGGAAACTACGAGCAGTACTTC. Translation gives CASTARGSGNYEQYF.

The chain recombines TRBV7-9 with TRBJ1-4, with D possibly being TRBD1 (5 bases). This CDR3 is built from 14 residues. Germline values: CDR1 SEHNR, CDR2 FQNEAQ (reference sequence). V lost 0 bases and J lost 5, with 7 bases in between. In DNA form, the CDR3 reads TGTGCCAGCAGCTTAGCCGGGACCAATGAAAAACTGTTTTTT. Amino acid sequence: CASSLAGTNEKLFF.

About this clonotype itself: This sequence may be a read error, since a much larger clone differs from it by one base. This chain's CDR3 is CASSERGRTTTCNEQFF. CDR3 DNA sequence: TGCGCCAGCAGTGAACGAGGGAGGACCACTACATGCAATGAGCAGTTCTTC. The chain is built from TRBV10-2 and TRBJ2-1, with a weak D call TRBD2 (6 bases). The CDR3 runs 17 residues. The germline V and J ends were trimmed by 3 bases and 6 bases, with 21 bases remaining between them. Per germline, CDR1 WSHSY and CDR2 SAAADI.

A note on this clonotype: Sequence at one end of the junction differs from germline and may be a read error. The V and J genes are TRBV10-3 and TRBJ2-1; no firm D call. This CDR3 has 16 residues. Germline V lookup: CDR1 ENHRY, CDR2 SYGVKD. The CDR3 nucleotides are TGTGCCATCAGTGTCGCCAGTTCCGCCCTTTACAGTGAGCAGTTCTTC. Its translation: CAISVASSALYSEQFF.

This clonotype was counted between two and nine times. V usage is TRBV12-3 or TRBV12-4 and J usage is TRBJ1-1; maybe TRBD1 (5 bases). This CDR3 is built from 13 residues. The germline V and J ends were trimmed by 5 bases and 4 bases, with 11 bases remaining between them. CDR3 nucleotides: TGTGCCAGCAGTAAGGGGACGGTCACTGAAGCTTTCTTT. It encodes CASSKGTVTEAFF.

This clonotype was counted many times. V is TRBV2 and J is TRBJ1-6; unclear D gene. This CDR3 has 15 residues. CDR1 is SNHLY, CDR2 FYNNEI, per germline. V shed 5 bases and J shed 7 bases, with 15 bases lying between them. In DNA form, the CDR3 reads TGTGCCAGCAGTCCCAACGGCCTGCGGAATTCACCCCTCCACTTT. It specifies CASSPNGLRNSPLHF.

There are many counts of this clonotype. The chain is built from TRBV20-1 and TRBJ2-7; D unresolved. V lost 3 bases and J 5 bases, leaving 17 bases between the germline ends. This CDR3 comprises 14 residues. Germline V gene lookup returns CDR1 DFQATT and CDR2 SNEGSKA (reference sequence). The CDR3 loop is CSASVDPATHEQYF. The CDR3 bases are TGCAGTGCTAGTGTTGACCCCGCAACGCACGAGCAGTACTTC.

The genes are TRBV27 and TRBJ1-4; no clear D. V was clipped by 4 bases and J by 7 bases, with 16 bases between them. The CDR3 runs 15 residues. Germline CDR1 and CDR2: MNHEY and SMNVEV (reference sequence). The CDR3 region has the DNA TGTGCCAGCAGTTCCCCCTCCCGACTAGGTGAAAAACTGTTTTTT. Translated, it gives CASSSPSRLGEKLFF.

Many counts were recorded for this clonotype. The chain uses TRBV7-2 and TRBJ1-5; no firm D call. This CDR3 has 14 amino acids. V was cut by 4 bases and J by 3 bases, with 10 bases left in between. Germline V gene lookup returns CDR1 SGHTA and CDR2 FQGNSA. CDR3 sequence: CASSSSFANQPQHF. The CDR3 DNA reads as TGTGCCAGCAGCTCCTCCTTCGCCAATCAGCCCCAGCATTTT.

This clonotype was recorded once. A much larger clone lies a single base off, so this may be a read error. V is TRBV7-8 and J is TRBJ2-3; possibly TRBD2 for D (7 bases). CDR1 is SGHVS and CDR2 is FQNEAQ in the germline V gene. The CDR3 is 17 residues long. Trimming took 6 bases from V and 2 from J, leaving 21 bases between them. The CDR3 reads CASRIFGGGGTTDTQYF. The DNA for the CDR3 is TGTGCCAGCAGGATCTTTGGGGGCGGGGGAACCACAGATACGCAGTATTTT. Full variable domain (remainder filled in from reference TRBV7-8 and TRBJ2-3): GAGVSQSPRYKVAKRGQDVALRCDPISGHVSLFWYQQALGQGPEFLTYFQNEAQLDKSGLPSDRFFAERPEGSVSTLKIQRTQQEDSAVYLCASRIFGGGGTTDTQYFGPGTRLTVL.

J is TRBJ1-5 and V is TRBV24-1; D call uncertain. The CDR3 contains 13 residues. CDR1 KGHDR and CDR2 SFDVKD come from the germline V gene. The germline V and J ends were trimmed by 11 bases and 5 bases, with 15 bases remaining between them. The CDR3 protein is CASSPSSDQPQHF. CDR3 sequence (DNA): TGTGCCAGCTCACCTAGCAGCGATCAGCCCCAGCATTTT.

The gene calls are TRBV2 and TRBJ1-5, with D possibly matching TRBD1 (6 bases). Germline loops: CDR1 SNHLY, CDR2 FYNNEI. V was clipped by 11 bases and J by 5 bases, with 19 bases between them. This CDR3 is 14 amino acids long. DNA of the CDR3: TGTGCCTGGAGTGGAGGGGGGGCGGATCAGCCCCAGCATTTT. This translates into CAWSGGGADQPQHF.

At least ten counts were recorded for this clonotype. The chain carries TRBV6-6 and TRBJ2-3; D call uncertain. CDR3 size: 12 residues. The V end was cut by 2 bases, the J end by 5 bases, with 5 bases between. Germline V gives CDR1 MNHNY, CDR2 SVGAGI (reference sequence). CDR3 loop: CASSYDVDTQYF. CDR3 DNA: TGTGCCAGCAGTTACGATGTAGATACGCAGTATTTT.

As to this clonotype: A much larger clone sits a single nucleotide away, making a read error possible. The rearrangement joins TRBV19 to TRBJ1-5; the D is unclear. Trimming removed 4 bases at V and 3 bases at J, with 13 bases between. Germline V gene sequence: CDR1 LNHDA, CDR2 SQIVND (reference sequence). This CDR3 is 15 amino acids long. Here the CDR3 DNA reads TGTGCCAGTAGTACGACTGACGGATACAATCAGCCCCAGCATTTT. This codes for CASSTTDGYNQPQHF.

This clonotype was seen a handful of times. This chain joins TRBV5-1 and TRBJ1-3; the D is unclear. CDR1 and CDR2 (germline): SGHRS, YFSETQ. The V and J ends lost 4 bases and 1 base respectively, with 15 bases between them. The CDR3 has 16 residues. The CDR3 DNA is TGCGCCAGCAGCCCAGGTCATCGGGCTTCTGGAAACACCATATATTTT. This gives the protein CASSPGHRASGNTIYF.

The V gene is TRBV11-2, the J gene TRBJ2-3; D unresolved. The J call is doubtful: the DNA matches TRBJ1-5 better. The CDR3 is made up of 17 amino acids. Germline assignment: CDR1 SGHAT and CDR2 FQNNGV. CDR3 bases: TGTGCCAGCAGCCGAATCAGGACTAGCGGTCCCACAGATACGCAGCATTTT. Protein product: CASSRIRTSGPTDTQHF.

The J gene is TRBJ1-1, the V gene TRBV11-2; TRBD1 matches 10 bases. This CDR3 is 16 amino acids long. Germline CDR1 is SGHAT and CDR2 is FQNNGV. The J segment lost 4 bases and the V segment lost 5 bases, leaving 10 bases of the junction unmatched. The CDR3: CASSNRIGTGVTEAFF. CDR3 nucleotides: TGTGCCAGCAGCAACCGAATTGGGACAGGGGTCACTGAAGCTTTCTTT.